This T cell receptor (beta chain) was sequenced during a study of T cell responses to AZD1222 COVID-19 vaccine. Points from the study as a whole: Seropositive at baseline were only six AZD1222 recipients. Spike-specific TCRs gained breadth and depth after people received two AZD1222 doses. There were repertoire samples only from the period after the peak T cell response.

Libraries were prepared by immunoSEQ multiplex PCR; TCRdb keeps only in-frame clonotypes and omits some of them. The data show tens of thousands of clones, with 70% to 90% seen just once and less than 20% held by the top ten. Germline V CDR1 and CDR2: SGHVS, FQNEAQ. V was clipped by 5 bases and J by 7 bases, with 11 bases between them. The CDR3 is made up of 13 amino acids. Worth noting for this clone: Its antigen is undetermined.

This receptor was taken from an adult in good health. The chain combines TRBV7-8 with TRBJ2-2, with D possibly being TRBD1 (6 bases). Sequenced here: peripheral blood, sampled on day 0 of AZD1222 vaccination. CDR3: CASSLTGRGELFF. CDR3 nucleotide sequence: TGTGCCAGCAGCCTTACAGGGCGCGGGGAGCTGTTTTTT.